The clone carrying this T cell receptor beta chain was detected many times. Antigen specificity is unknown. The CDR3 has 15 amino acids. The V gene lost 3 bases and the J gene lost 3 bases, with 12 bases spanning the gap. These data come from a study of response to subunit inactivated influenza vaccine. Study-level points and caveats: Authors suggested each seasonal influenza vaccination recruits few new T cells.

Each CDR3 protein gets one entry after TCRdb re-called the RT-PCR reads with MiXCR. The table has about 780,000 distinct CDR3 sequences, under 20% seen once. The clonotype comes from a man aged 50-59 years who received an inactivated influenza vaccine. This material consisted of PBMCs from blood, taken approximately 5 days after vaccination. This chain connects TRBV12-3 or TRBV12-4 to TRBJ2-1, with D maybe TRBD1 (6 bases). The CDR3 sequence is CASSFGQGLYNEQFF. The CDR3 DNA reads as TGTGCCAGCAGTTTTGGCCAGGGGCTCTACAATGAGCAGTTCTTC.